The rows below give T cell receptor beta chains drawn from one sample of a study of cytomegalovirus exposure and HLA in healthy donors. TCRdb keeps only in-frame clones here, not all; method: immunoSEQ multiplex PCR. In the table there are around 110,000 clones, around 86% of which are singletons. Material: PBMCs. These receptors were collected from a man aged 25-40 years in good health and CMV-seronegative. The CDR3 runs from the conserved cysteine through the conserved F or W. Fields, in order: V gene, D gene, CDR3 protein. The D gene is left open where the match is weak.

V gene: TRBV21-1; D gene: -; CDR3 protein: CASSRGQGMGYTF
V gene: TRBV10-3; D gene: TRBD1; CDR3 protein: CAISIDRGYGYTF
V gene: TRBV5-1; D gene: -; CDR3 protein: CASSGDPGANTEAFF
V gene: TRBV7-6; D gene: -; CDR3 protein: CASSAPEGRGYEKLFF
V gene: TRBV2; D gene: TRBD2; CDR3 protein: CASSRSGGSDTQYF
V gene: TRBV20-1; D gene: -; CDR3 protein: CRTTGLWAFF
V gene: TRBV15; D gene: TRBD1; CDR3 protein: CATSREGQLQPQHF
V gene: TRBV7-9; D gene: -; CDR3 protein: CASSWDNNSPLHF
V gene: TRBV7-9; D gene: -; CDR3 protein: CASSFRGGSTTNEKLFF
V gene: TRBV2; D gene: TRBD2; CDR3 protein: CASSEGSGGHYNEQFF
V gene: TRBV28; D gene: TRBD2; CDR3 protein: CASSPGLAGALSYNEQFF
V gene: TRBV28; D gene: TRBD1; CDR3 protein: CASSFVHEGANAYEQYF
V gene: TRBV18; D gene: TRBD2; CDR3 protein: CASSPPVAGGQDTQYF
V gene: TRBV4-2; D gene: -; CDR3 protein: CASSRGDSYEQYF
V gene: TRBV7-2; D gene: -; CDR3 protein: CASSFRGRSYEQYF